This TCR beta chain was profiled in a study of T-cell reconstitution after alpha-beta-depleted transplantation in children. CDR1 is DFQATT, CDR2 SNEGSKA, per germline (reference sequence). V was cut by 6 bases and J by 2 bases, with 17 bases left in between. This CDR3 is 15 amino acids long. Unique molecular identifiers featured in how the TCRbeta library was prepared. TCRdb reprocessed the PCR reads with MiXCR, giving one entry per CDR3 protein. The sample includes 150,000 to 250,000 distinct CDR3 sequences, roughly 6.5% of them seen just once. The table lists this clonotype with many counts. This chain uses TRBV20-1 with TRBJ2-1; D possibly corresponds to TRBD2 (5 bases). Sample: PBMCs, taken before TCRalphabeta/CD19-depleted stem cell transplant. This clonotype originated in a girl less than two years old with combined immunodeficiency, due to receive a stem cell transplant. This CDR3 is CSAETSTGTYNEQFF. The CDR3 nucleotides read TGCAGTGCGGAGACTTCGACGGGAACCTACAATGAGCAGTTCTTC.